This T cell receptor beta chain was sequenced during a study of post-analysis software for immune sequencing data. Included in the TCR beta cDNA libraries were unique molecular identifiers. TCRdb passed the PCR reads through MiXCR, listing each CDR3 protein once. The table shows some 260,000 distinct CDR3 sequences, with just over 35% occurring only once. Whole-study findings and limits: Roughly five TRBV segments appeared more often in patients than in controls, and TRBV5-6, TRBV5-1 and TRBV20-1 were among these.

Ten or more counts support this clonotype. The antigen is undetermined. CDR3 length equals 16 residues. Trimming left V 5 bases short and J 4 bases short, with 18 bases between. Per the germline V gene, CDR1 is SGHTA and CDR2 is FQGNSA. This sequence joins TRBV7-2 and TRBJ2-1; possibly TRBD1 for D (9 bases). Sequencing was carried out using blood. The TCR comes from a girl under 18 with multiple sclerosis. The CDR3 DNA reads TGTGCCAGCAGCCGGGAGGGGACAGGGTTTTACAATGAGCAGTTCTTC. Translated: CASSREGTGFYNEQFF.